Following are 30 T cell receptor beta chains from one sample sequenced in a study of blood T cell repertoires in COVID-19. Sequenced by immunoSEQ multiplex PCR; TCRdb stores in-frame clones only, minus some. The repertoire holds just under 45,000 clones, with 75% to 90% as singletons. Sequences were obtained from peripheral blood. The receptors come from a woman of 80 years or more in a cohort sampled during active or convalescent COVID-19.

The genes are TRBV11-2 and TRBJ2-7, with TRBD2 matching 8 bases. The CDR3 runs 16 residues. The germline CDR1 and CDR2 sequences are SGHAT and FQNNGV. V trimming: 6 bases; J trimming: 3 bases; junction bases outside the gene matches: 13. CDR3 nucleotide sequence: TGTGCCAGCAGTTTATTCTCAGCGGGGGCCTACTACGAGCAGTACTTC. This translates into CASSLFSAGAYYEQYF.

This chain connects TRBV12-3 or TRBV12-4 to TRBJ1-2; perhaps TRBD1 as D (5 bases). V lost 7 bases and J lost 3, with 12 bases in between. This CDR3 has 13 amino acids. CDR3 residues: CASTRSGDYGYTF. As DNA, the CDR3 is TGTGCCAGCACCCGATCGGGGGACTATGGCTACACCTTC.

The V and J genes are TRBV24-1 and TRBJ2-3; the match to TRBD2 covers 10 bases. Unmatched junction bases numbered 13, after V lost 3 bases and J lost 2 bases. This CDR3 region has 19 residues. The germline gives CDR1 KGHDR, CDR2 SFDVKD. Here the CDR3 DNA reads TGTGCCACCAGTGATGCTCGGACTAGCGGAGGGGGGGCCACAGATACGCAGTATTTT. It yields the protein CATSDARTSGGGATDTQYF.

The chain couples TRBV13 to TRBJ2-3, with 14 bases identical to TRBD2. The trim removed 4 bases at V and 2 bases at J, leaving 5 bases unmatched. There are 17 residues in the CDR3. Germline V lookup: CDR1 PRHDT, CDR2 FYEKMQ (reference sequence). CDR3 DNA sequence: TGTGCCAGCAGCTGGGGGACTAGCGGGAGTCCCACAGATACGCAGTATTTT. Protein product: CASSWGTSGSPTDTQYF.

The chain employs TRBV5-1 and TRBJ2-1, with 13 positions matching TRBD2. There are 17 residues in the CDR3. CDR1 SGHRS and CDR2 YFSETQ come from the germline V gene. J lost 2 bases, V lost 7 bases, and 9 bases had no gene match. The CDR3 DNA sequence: TGCGCCAGCGAGAGGACTAGCGGGAGTAGCGCCTACAATGAGCAGTTCTTC. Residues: CASERTSGSSAYNEQFF.

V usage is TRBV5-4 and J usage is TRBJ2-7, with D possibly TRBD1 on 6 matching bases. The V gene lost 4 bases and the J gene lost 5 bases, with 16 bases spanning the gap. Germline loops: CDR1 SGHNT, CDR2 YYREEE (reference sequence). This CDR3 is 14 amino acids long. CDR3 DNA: TGTGCCAGCAGCACGGCCGCAGGGGAGAACGAGCAGTACTTC. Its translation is CASSTAAGENEQYF. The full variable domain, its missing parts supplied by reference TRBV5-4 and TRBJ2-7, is ETGVTQSPTHLIKTRGQQVTLRCSSQSGHNTVSWYQQALGQGPQFIFQYYREEENGRGNFPPRFSGLQFPNYSSELNVNALELDDSALYLCASSTAAGENEQYFGPGTRLTVT.

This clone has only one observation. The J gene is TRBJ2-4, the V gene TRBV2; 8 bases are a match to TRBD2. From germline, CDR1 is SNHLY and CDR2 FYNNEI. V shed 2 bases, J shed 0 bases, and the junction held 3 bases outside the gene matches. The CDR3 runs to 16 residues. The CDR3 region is CASSEYSGIAKNIQYF. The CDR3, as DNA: TGTGCCAGCAGTGAATATAGCGGGATAGCCAAAAACATTCAGTACTTC.

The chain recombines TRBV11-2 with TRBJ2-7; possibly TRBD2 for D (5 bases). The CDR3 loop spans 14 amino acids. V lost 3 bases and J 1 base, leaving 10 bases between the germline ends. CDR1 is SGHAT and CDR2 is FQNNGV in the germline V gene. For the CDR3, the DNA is TGTGCCAGCAGCTTCGGCCGCGGGTCCTACGAGCAGTACTTC. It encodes CASSFGRGSYEQYF.

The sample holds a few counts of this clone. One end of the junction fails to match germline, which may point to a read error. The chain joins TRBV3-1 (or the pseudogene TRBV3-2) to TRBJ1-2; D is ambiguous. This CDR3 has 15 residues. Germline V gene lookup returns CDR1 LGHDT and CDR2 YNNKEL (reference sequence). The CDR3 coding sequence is TGTGCCAGCAGCAAAGAAACCGGAGGACTCTATGGCTACACCTTC. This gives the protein CASSKETGGLYGYTF.

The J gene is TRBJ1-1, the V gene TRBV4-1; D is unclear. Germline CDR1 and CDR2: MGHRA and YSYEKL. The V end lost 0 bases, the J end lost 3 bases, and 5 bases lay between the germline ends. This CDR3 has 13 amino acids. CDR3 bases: TGCGCCAGCAGCCAAGAAACGGACACTGAAGCTTTCTTT. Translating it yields CASSQETDTEAFF.

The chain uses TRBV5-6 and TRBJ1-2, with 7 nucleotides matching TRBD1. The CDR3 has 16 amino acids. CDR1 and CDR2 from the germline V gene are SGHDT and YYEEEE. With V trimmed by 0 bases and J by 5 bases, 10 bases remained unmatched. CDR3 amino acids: CASSLVGDRVRYGYTF. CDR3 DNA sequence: TGTGCCAGCAGCTTGGTCGGAGACAGGGTGAGGTATGGCTACACCTTC.

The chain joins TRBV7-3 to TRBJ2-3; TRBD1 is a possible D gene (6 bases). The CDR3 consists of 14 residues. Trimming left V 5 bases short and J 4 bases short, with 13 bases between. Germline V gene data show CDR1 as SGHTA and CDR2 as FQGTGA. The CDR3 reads CASSVRPGADTQYF. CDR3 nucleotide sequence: TGTGCCAGCAGCGTCCGGCCAGGGGCAGATACGCAGTATTTT.

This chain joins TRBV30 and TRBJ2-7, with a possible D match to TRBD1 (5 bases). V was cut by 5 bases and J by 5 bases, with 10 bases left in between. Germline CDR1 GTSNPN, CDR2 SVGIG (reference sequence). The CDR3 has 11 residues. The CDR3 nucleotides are TGTGCCTGGGGGGCAGGGAACGAGCAGTACTTC. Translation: CAWGAGNEQYF.

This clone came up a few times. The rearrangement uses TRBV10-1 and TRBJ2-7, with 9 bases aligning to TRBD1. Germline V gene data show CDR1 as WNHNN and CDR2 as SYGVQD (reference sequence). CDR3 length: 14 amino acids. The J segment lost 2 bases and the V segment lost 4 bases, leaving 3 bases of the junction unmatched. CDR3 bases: TGCGCCAGCAGTGTGGGACAGGGCGCCTACGAGCAGTACTTC. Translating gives CASSVGQGAYEQYF.

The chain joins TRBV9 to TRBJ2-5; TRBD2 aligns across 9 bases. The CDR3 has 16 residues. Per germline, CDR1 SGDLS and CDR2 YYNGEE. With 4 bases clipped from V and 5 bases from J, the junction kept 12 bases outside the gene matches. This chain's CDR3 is CASSPSVAGAGETQYF. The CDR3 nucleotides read TGTGCCAGCAGCCCCTCGGTAGCGGGGGCAGGGGAGACCCAGTACTTC.

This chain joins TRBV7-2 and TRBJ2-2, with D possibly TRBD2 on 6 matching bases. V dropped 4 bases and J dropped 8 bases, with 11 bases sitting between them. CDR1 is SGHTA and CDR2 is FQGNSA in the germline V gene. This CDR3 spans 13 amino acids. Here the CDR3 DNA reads TGTGCCAGCAGCTCCACTAGCTTAGGGGAGCTGTTTTTT. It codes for CASSSTSLGELFF. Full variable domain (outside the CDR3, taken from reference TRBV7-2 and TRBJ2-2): GAGVSQSPSNKVTEKGKDVELRCDPISGHTALYWYRQSLGQGLEFLIYFQGNSAPDKSGLPSDRFSAERTGGSVSTLTIQRTQQEDSAVYLCASSSTSLGELFFGEGSRLTVL.

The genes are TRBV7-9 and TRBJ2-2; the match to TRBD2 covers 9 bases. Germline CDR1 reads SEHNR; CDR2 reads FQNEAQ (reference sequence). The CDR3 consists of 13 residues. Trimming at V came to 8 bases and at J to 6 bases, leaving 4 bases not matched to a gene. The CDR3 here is CASGAGGSGELFF. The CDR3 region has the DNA TGTGCCAGCGGAGCGGGAGGATCCGGGGAGCTGTTTTTT.

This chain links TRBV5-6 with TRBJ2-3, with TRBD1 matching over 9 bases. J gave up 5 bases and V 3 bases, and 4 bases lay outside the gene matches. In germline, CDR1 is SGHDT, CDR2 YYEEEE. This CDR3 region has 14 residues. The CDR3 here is CASSSGQGVDTQYF. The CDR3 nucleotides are TGTGCCAGCAGCTCGGGACAGGGCGTAGATACGCAGTATTTT.

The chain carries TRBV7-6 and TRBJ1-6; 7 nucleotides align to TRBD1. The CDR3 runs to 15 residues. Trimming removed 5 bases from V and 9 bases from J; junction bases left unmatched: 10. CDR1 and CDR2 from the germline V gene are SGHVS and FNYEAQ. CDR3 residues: CASSPRQGGGSPLHF. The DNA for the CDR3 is TGTGCCAGCAGCCCACGACAGGGTGGTGGTTCACCCCTCCACTTT.

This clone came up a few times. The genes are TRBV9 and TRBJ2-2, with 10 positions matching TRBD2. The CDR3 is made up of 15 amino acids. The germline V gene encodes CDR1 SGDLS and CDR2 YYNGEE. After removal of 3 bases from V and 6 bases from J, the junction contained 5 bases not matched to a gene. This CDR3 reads CASSESGRAPGELFF. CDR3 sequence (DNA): TGTGCCAGCAGCGAGAGCGGGAGGGCCCCCGGGGAGCTGTTTTTT.

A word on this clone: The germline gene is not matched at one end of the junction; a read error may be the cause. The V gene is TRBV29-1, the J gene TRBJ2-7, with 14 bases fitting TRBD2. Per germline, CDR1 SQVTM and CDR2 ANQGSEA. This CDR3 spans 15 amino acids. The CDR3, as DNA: TGCAGCGTTGCCCCTTCCGGGACTAGCGGGAGTGAGCGGTACTTC. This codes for CSVAPSGTSGSERYF.

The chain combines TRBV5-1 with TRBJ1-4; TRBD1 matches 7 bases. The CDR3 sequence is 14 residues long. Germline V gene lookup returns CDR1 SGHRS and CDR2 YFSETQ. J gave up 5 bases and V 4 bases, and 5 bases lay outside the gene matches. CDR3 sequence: CASSPPDRNEKLFF. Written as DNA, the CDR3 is TGCGCCAGCAGCCCTCCGGACAGGAATGAAAAACTGTTTTTT. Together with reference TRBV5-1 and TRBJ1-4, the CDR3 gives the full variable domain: KAGVTQTPRYLIKTRGQQVTLSCSPISGHRSVSWYQQTPGQGLQFLFEYFSETQRNKGNFPGRFSGRQFSNSRSEMNVSTLELGDSALYLCASSPPDRNEKLFFGSGTQLSVL.

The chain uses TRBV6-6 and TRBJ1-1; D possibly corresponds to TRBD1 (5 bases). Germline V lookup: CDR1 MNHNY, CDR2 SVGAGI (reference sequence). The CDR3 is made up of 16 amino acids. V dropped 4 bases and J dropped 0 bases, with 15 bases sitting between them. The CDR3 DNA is TGTGCCAGCAGTTCACGTGCGGACACTTTGAACACTGAAGCTTTCTTT. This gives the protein CASSSRADTLNTEAFF.

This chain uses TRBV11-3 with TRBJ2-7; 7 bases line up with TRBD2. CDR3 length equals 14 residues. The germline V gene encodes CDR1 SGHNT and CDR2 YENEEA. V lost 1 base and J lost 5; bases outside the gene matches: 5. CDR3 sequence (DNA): TGTGCCAGCAGCTTAGGCGGGAGATCCGACGAGCAGTACTTC. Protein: CASSLGGRSDEQYF.

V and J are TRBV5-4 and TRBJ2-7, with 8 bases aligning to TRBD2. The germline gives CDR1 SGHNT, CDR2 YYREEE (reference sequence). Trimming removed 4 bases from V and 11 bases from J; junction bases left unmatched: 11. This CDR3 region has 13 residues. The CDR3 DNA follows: TGTGCCAGCAGCATCCATAGCGGGGCCGGGGAGTACTTC. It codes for CASSIHSGAGEYF.

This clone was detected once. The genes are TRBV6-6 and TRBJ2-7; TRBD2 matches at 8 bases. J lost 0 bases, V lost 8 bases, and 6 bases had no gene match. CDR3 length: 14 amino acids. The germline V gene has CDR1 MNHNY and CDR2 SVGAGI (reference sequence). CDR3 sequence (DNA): TGTGCCAGCCTTAGCGGGAAAAGCTCCTACGAGCAGTACTTC. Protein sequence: CASLSGKSSYEQYF.

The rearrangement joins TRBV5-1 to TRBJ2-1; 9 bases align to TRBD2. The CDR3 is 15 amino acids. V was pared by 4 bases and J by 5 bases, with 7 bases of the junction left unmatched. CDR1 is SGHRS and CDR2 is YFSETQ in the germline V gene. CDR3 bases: TGCGCCAGCAGCCGGGAAGCTAGCGGGAACAATGAGCAGTTCTTC. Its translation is CASSREASGNNEQFF.

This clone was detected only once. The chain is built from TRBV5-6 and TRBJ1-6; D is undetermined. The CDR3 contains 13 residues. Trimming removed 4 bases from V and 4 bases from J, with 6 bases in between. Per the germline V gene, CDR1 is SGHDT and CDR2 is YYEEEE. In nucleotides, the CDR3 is TGTGCCAGCAGCCGGGATTATAATTCACCCCTCCACTTT. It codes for CASSRDYNSPLHF.

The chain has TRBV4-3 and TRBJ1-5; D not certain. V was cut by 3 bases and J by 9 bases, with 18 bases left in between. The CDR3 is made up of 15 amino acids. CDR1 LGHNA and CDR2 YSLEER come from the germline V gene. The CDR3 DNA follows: TGCGCCAGCAGCCAGGACTCGGGAGGGATGCGGCCCCAGCATTTT. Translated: CASSQDSGGMRPQHF.

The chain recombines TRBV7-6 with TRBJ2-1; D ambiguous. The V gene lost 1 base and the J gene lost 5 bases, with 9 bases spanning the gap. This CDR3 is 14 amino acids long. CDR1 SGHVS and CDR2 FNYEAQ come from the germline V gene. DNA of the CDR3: TGTGCCAGCAGCTTAGGGCTAGGAGACAATGAGCAGTTCTTC. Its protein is CASSLGLGDNEQFF.